This T cell receptor (beta chain) was obtained from a study of identical twins. Study-wide points: Cross-sectional statistical analysis, not tracking of the same donors, underpinned the conclusions. Researchers caution that invariant MAIT and iNKT cells could partly confound zero-insertion analyses. Twins' excess sharing was less marked for out-of-frame beta sequences.

In this sample, this clonotype turned up many times. Its antigen is undetermined. TCRdb called the 5' RACE reads again in MiXCR, with one record for every CDR3 protein. The sample includes more than 200,000 distinct CDR3 sequences, around a tenth seen only once; the top ten take 4% to 6%. V was trimmed by 0 bases and J by 1 base, leaving 13 bases between them. Germline V gives CDR1 MNHEY, CDR2 SVGEGT. The CDR3 consists of 17 residues. The V call is TRBV6-2 or TRBV6-3, the J call TRBJ1-3; no clear D gene. The sequenced material came from memory (CD45RO+) T cells sorted from blood. This clonotype was obtained from a woman between 18 and 30 years old in good health. CDR3 nucleotide sequence: TGTGCCAGCAGTTACTCGGTGGAGAGGACGTCTGGAAACACCATATATTTT. Amino acid sequence: CASSYSVERTSGNTIYF.